The clone carrying this T cell receptor beta chain was observed a single time. This specimen comes from a study of cytomegalovirus exposure and HLA in healthy donors. 13 Jbeta primers and 60 Vbeta primers were used for the PCR. The table came from immunoSEQ multiplex PCR; TCRdb's copy has only in-frame clones and leaves some out. Of roughly 90,000 clones listed, roughly four fifths are singletons. The V gene's germline CDR1 is PRHDT and CDR2 FYEKMQ (reference sequence). There are 15 residues in the CDR3. Trimming removed 1 base at V and 1 base at J, with 8 bases between. The receptor's source is a man between 25 and 39 years old in good health and CMV-seropositive. This chain uses TRBV13 with TRBJ2-1, with D unclear. The sequencing input was PBMCs. The CDR3 nucleotides read TGTGCCAGCAGCTTAGAAGAGGATTCCTACAATGAGCAGTTCTTC. Amino acid sequence: CASSLEEDSYNEQFF.